The following is a TCR beta chain sequence with its context. The antigen is unknown. This sample stems from a study of T-cell memory formation after mild COVID-19. TCR alpha and TCR beta cDNA libraries carrying sample barcodes and UMIs were produced by 5'RACE using constant-segment primers. TCRdb reprocessed the 5' RACE reads with MiXCR, giving one entry per CDR3 protein. The sample lists tens of thousands of distinct CDR3 sequences; around a quarter were seen once. Trimming left V 0 bases short and J 0 bases short, with 12 bases between. Germline lookup yields CDR1 MGHRA and CDR2 YSYEKL. There are 16 residues in the CDR3. Points from the study as a whole: Mostly located in CM and EM were contracting CD4+ clones, with contracting CD8+ clones located in EMRA. Detection of some responders pre-infection suggested pre-existing cross-reactive memory T cells participated.

The clonotype comes from a man aged 18 to 30 who had mild COVID-19 (a few samples of this study predate the infection). Cell type and time point are not known. The rearrangement joins TRBV4-1 to TRBJ2-7; D is ambiguous. Source material: PBMCs or a T cell subset sorted from them (not recorded which). CDR3 amino acids: CASSQELASSSYEQYF. The CDR3, as DNA: TGCGCCAGCAGCCAAGAATTAGCCTCCTCCTCCTACGAGCAGTACTTC.